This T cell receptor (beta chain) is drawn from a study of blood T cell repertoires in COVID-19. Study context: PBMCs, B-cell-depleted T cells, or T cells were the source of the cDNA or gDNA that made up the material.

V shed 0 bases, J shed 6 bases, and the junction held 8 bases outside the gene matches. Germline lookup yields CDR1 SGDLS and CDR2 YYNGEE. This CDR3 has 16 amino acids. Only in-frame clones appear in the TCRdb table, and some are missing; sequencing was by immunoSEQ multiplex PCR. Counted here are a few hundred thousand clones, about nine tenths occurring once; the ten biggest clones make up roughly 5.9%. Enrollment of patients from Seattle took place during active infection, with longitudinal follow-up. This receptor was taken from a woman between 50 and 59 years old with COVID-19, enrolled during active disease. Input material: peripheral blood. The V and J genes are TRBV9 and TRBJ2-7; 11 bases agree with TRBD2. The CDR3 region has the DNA TGTGCCAGCAGCGTAGCCATGCTAGCGGGAGGAGGCGAGCAGTACTTC. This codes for CASSVAMLAGGGEQYF.